This T cell receptor (beta chain) is drawn from a study of identifying expanded T cells in peripheral blood (dated by TCRdb to about 2019). For the study in its entirety: Separate aliquots of the same genomic DNA pool were sequenced to produce technical replicates, and four replicates were compared in pairs.

The immunoSEQ Assay, which uses bias-controlled multiplex PCR amplification of genomic DNA, was used to profile TCRbeta CDR3 regions. Concerning the study's data processing: To quantify the absolute abundance of each unique TCRbeta CDR3 region, the sequences were collapsed and filtered. Differential abundance was assessed using a binomial (Fisher-equivalent) model and a beta-binomial model in which time-dependent variance fitted from healthy donors was added. Clones with fewer than 5 combined templates were excluded, and clones with Benjamini-Hochberg FDR below 0.01 were called differentially abundant. Using the form v = (b*log(k)+a)^2, the beta-binomial variance was modeled as a function of the total template count across the two samples. The table comes from immuneACCESS by way of TCRdb, which keeps in-frame sequences with V and J called. Part of the clones is missing from these tables; in studies checked, under half for an unresolved V gene and the rest for unknown reasons. Clone size and the V and J calls come from that table; the DNA yielded D and trimming. In all, the sample holds approximately 90,000 clones, and about nine tenths of those were seen once. The top ten clones comprise 3.5% to 5% of the sample.

V was cut back by 3 bases and J by 5 bases, leaving a gap of 11 bases between them. The germline V gene specifies KGHSH as CDR1 and LQKENI as CDR2. The CDR3 sequence holds 13 residues, the cysteine and phenylalanine included. Only the CDR3 region is kept as DNA, spanning 39 bases read in frame from base 1. About this clone: The clone's antigen remains unknown. The record has no base qualities; no much larger clone is one base away.

Results and caveats for the whole study, not just this receptor: Variance in clone template counts between roughly two-week samples significantly increased with total template count across all healthy donors. Both the number of clones called differentially abundant and the false-positive rate were significantly reduced by the beta-binomial model across all healthy-donor time intervals. It was expected by the authors that biological variance in healthy repertoires might increase further over much longer intervals, such as months to years. Approximately 1.2 differentially abundant clones were flagged by the binomial model between technical replicates, whereas about 15 and 18 were flagged over approximately two weeks and four weeks, respectively.

During the collection period, no immune events, such as infections, were documented for the healthy donors. Time-dependent variance in a beta-binomial model of T-cell clone differential abundance was calibrated using healthy-donor blood repertoires as a training cohort. The training cohort was composed of roughly 10 healthy donors, 3 female and 7 male. On average the donors were around 44 years old, and their ages spanned roughly 29 to 64 years. Obtained from a commercial supplier, whole blood was collected from each healthy donor at three time points set approximately two weeks apart. For immunosequencing, genomic DNA was extracted from unsorted whole blood.

Recombination connected TRBV18 to TRBJ2-7, with the D gene not confidently named. What was sequenced was blood. The origin of this receptor is a person aged 18 to 70 in good health. The base sequence is TGTGCCAGCTCACCGGGGATTCACGACGAGCAGTACTTC. It codes for CASSPGIHDEQYF.